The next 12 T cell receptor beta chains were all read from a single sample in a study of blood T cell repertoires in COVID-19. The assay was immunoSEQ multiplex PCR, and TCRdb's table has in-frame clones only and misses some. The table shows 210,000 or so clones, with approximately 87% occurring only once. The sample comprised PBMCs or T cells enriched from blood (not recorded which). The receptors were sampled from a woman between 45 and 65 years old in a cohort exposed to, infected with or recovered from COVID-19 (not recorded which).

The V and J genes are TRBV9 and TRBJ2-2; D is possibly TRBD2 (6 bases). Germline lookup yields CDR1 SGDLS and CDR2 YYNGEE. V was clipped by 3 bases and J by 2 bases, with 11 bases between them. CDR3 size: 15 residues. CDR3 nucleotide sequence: TGTGCCAGCAGCGGCGGCGGGGCCAACACCGGGGAGCTGTTTTTT. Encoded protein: CASSGGGANTGELFF.

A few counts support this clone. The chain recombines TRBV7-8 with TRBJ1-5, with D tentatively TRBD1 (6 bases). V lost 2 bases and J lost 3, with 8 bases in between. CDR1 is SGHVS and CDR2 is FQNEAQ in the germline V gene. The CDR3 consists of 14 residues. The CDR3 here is CASSLQGYNQPQHF. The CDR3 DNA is TGTGCCAGCAGCTTACAGGGGTACAATCAGCCCCAGCATTTT.

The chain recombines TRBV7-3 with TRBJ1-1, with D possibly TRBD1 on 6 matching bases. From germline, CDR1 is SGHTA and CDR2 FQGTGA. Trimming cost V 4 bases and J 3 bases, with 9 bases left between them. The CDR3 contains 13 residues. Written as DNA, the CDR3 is TGTGCCAGCAGCTATAACAGGGACACTGAAGCTTTCTTT. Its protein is CASSYNRDTEAFF.

The CDR3 region is CASRQTTSFTDTQYF. CDR3 bases: TGTGCCAGCCGCCAAACGACTAGCTTCACAGATACGCAGTATTTT. The chain joins TRBV28 to TRBJ2-3; 7 bases fit TRBD2. The V gene end was trimmed by 8 bases and the J gene end by 2 bases; junction bases not matched to a gene: 10. The germline V gene encodes CDR1 MDHEN and CDR2 SYDVKM. CDR3 length: 15 residues.

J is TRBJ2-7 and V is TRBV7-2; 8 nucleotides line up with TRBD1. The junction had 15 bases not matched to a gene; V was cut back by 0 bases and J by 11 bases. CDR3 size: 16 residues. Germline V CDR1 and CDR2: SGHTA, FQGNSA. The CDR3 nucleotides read TGTGCCAGCAGCTTAGCCGTCGACAGGGGCCAGCTATCGGAGTACTTC. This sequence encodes CASSLAVDRGQLSEYF. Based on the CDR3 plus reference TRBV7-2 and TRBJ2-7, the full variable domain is GAGVSQSPSNKVTEKGKDVELRCDPISGHTALYWYRQSLGQGLEFLIYFQGNSAPDKSGLPSDRFSAERTGGSVSTLTIQRTQQEDSAVYLCASSLAVDRGQLSEYFGPGTRLTVT.

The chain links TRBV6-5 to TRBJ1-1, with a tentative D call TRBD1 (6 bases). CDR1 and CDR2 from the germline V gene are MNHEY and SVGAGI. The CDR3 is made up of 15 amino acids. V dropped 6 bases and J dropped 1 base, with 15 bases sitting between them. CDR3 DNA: TGTGCCAGCAGCTCACCGGCGACAGGGAACACTGAAGCTTTCTTT. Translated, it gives CASSSPATGNTEAFF.

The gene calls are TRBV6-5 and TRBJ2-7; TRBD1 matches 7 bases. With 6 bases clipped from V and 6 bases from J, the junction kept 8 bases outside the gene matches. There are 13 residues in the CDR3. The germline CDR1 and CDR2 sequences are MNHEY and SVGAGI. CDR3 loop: CASRRQGPSEQYF. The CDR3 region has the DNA TGTGCCAGCAGACGACAGGGACCTTCCGAGCAGTACTTC.

The CDR3 sequence: CASRTGGAVGETQYF. As DNA, the CDR3 is TGTGCCAGCCGGACAGGGGGCGCGGTAGGAGAGACCCAGTACTTC. The chain couples TRBV27 to TRBJ2-5, with 11 positions matching TRBD1. The CDR3 is made up of 15 amino acids. V shed 8 bases, J shed 4 bases, and the junction held 9 bases outside the gene matches. CDR1 and CDR2 (germline): MNHEY, SMNVEV (reference sequence).

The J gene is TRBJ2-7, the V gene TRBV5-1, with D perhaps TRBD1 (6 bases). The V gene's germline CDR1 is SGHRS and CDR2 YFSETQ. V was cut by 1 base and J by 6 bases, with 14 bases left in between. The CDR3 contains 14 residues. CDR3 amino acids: CASSLPQTGSEQYF. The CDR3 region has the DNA TGCGCCAGCAGCTTGCCCCAAACAGGGTCCGAGCAGTACTTC.

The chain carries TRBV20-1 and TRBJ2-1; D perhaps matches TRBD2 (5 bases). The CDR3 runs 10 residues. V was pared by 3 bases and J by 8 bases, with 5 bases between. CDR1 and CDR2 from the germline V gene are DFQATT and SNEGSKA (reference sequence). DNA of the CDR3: TGCAGTGCTAGGCGGGATGAGCAGTTCTTC. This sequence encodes CSARRDEQFF.

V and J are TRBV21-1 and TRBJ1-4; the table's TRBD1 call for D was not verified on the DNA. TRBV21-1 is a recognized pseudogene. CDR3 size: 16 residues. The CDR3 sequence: CASSKGQSGLDEKLFF. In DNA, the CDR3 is TGTGCCAGCAGCAAAGGACAGTCCGGGCTTGATGAAAAACTGTTTTTT.

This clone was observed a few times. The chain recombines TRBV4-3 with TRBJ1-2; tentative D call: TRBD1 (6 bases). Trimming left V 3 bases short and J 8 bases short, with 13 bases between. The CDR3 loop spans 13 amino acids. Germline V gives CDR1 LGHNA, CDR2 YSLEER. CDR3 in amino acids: CASSQIQGTGYTF. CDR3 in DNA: TGCGCCAGCAGCCAGATACAGGGTACCGGCTACACCTTC.